The 25 T cell receptor beta chains listed next were all sequenced from one sample in a study of radiation and T cells in renal cell carcinoma. Time point here: blood 4 weeks post-SBRT, at nephrectomy. Treatment meaning: 15 Gy SBRT to primary tumor, nephrectomy 4 weeks later. Sequencing used immunoSEQ multiplex PCR; TCRdb keeps in-frame clones, though not all of them. The sample yields 97,000 or so clones, 80% to 90% seen once. The source material was blood, sampled from a patient whose treatment included radiotherapy and nephrectomy. Receptor source: a man between 60 and 75 years old with renal cell carcinoma.

The count of this clone is one. J is TRBJ2-7 and V is TRBV5-1, with 7 bases matching TRBD2. Losses at the gene ends were 1 base for V and 0 bases for J; bases not matched to a gene: 4. The CDR3 runs to 15 residues. The germline gives CDR1 SGHRS, CDR2 YFSETQ. In DNA form, the CDR3 reads TGCGCCAGCAGCTTGTATCTAGCGGACTCCTACGAGCAGTACTTC. Encoded protein: CASSLYLADSYEQYF.

The chain uses TRBV6-6 and TRBJ2-7; TRBD1 matches 7 bases. Looked up from germline, CDR1 is MNHNY and CDR2 is SVGAGI (reference sequence). The CDR3 covers 15 residues. Trimming took 7 bases from V and 5 from J; bases not matched to a gene: 14. The CDR3 region is CASNPRPDRRNEQYF. CDR3 DNA: TGTGCCAGCAACCCCCGTCCGGACAGGAGAAACGAGCAGTACTTC.

The chain couples TRBV5-5 to TRBJ2-5; TRBD1 matches at 8 bases. J gave up 3 bases and V 0 bases, and 4 bases lay outside the gene matches. The germline CDR1 and CDR2 sequences are SGHKS and YYEKEE (reference sequence). CDR3 size: 15 residues. The CDR3 region is CASSLVGQDEETQYF. The CDR3 region has the DNA TGTGCCAGCAGCTTGGTGGGACAGGACGAAGAGACCCAGTACTTC.

This clone showed up just once. The chain couples TRBV7-6 to TRBJ2-7, with 7 bases fitting TRBD1. V lost 1 base and J lost 2; bases outside the gene matches: 11. This CDR3 contains 17 residues. Germline V gives CDR1 SGHVS, CDR2 FNYEAQ. This CDR3 reads CASSLVADRTSAYEQYF. The CDR3 DNA is TGTGCCAGCAGCTTAGTGGCGGACAGGACCTCCGCCTACGAGCAGTACTTC.

This clone was counted a few times. The chain couples TRBV5-4 to TRBJ2-5, with D tentatively TRBD1 or TRBD2 (5 bases each). CDR1 and CDR2 (germline): SGHNT, YYREEE (reference sequence). V was clipped by 2 bases and J by 1 base, with 9 bases between them. CDR3 length: 14 amino acids. This CDR3 reads CASSFGASQETQYF. CDR3 nucleotide sequence: TGTGCCAGCAGCTTCGGGGCTAGCCAAGAGACCCAGTACTTC.

The gene calls are TRBV18 and TRBJ1-1; D may be TRBD1 (6 bases). The CDR3 sequence is 14 residues long. CDR1 KGHSH and CDR2 LQKENI come from the germline V gene. V dropped 2 bases and J dropped 1 base, with 8 bases sitting between them. In DNA form, the CDR3 reads TGTGCCAGCTCACCAACAGGGTCGAACACTGAAGCTTTCTTT. The encoded protein is CASSPTGSNTEAFF.

The V gene is TRBV23-1, the J gene TRBJ2-2; 9 bases align to TRBD1. TRBV23-1 is given ORF status, its function remaining uncertain. V dropped 3 bases and J dropped 7; count of bases not matched to a gene: 6. The CDR3 totals 15 residues. The CDR3 protein is CASSHRDRVGGELFF. The CDR3 DNA reads as TGCGCCAGCAGTCACCGGGACAGGGTGGGCGGGGAGCTGTTTTTT.

V usage is TRBV10-2 and J usage is TRBJ1-1; D is perhaps TRBD1 (5 bases). The germline V gene has CDR1 WSHSY and CDR2 SAAADI. The V gene lost 4 bases and the J gene lost 2 bases, with 8 bases spanning the gap. CDR3 length: 13 residues. CDR3 sequence (DNA): TGCGCCAGCAGTGGAGGGACCAACACTGAAGCTTTCTTT. Its translation: CASSGGTNTEAFF.

A word on this clone: The conserved phenylalanine or tryptophan is not found at the CDR3 terminus, so this likely reflects a read error. The chain employs TRBV6-1 and TRBJ1-2; D is unresolved. Germline assignment: CDR1 MNHNS and CDR2 SASEGT. The V and J ends lost 2 bases and 1 base respectively, with 11 bases between them. This CDR3 is built from 15 residues. CDR3 in DNA: TGTGCCAGCAGTGAAAGCGAAACGTTTAACTATGGCTACACCCTC. Protein product: CASSESETFNYGYTL.

The V and J genes are TRBV5-6 and TRBJ2-7; 9 nucleotides line up with TRBD1. The germline CDR1 and CDR2 sequences are SGHDT and YYEEEE. CDR3 length equals 13 residues. V shed 2 bases, J shed 5 bases, and the junction held 2 bases outside the gene matches. The CDR3 nucleotides read TGTGCCAGCAGCTTCGACAGGGGGGACGAGCAGTACTTC. This encodes CASSFDRGDEQYF.

The chain is built from TRBV11-3 and TRBJ2-7, with D perhaps assigned TRBD1 or TRBD2 (5 bases each). Per germline, CDR1 SGHNT and CDR2 YENEEA. The CDR3 spans 13 residues. The germline V and J ends were trimmed by 5 bases and 6 bases, with 14 bases remaining between them. CDR3 DNA sequence: TGTGCCAGCAGCCAGGGACCCCGGGGCGAGCAGTACTTC. Its protein is CASSQGPRGEQYF.

This sequence joins TRBV29-1 and TRBJ2-7; D ambiguous. The ends were cut back, 7 bases at V and 2 bases at J, with 12 bases in the middle. Germline V gives CDR1 SQVTM, CDR2 ANQGSEA. The CDR3 extends over 12 amino acids. As DNA, the CDR3 is TGCAGCGCAGTGGACGAGACCTACGAGCAGTACTTC. Protein sequence: CSAVDETYEQYF.

In nucleotides, the CDR3 is TGTGCCAGCAGTGAGAGGGACAGGGATCCCTATAGCAATCAGCCCCAGCATTTT. It yields the protein CASSERDRDPYSNQPQHF. This rearrangement joins TRBV2 to TRBJ1-5; 9 bases are shared with TRBD1. This CDR3 has 18 residues. Germline assignment: CDR1 SNHLY and CDR2 FYNNEI. V trimming: 3 bases; J trimming: 0 bases; junction bases outside the gene matches: 9.

This chain uses TRBV5-6 with TRBJ1-2, with a possible D match to TRBD1 (5 bases). Trimming removed 3 bases from V and 6 bases from J, with 24 bases in between. Germline V CDR1 and CDR2: SGHDT, YYEEEE. The CDR3 runs to 17 residues. The CDR3 sequence is CASSSRQWDKSDDGYTF. CDR3 coding DNA: TGTGCCAGCAGCTCCCGACAGTGGGATAAGTCGGATGATGGCTACACCTTC.

This chain joins TRBV4-2 and TRBJ2-2, with D maybe TRBD2 (6 bases). CDR1 is LGHNA, CDR2 YNFKEQ, per germline. Trimming took 1 base from V and 3 from J, leaving 9 bases between them. CDR3 length equals 15 residues. CDR3 loop: CASSQGGTYTGELFF. The DNA of the CDR3 is TGTGCCAGCAGCCAAGGCGGGACGTACACCGGGGAGCTGTTTTTT.

V usage is TRBV29-1 and J usage is TRBJ2-3; D is undetermined. This CDR3 has 14 amino acids. With 4 bases removed from V and 0 bases from J, the gap between germline ends came to 11 bases. Germline V gene lookup returns CDR1 SQVTM and CDR2 ANQGSEA. This chain's CDR3 is CSVARGTSTDTQYF. In DNA form, the CDR3 reads TGCAGCGTTGCTCGCGGTACTAGCACAGATACGCAGTATTTT.

This clone is medium-sized within its sample. Written as DNA, the CDR3 is TGTGCCAGCAGTCCCCCACCTACCGAACAGGGGGAATCCTACAATGAGCAGTTCTTC. It specifies CASSPPPTEQGESYNEQFF. The chain joins TRBV28 to TRBJ2-1, with TRBD1 matching 8 bases. Unmatched junction bases numbered 16, after V lost 5 bases and J lost 1 base. CDR3 length: 19 amino acids. Germline values: CDR1 MDHEN, CDR2 SYDVKM.

The gene calls are TRBV9 and TRBJ2-5; 10 nucleotides match TRBD2. Unmatched junction bases numbered 1, after V lost 1 base and J lost 4 bases. The CDR3 loop spans 14 amino acids. Germline V gene lookup returns CDR1 SGDLS and CDR2 YYNGEE. DNA of the CDR3: TGTGCCAGCAGCGTACGACTAGCGGGAGAGACCCAGTACTTC. Translation gives CASSVRLAGETQYF.

The genes are TRBV2 and TRBJ2-7, with D perhaps TRBD1 (5 bases). V lost 3 bases, J lost 2 bases, and 14 bases lay in between. Germline V gives CDR1 SNHLY, CDR2 FYNNEI. The CDR3 totals 15 residues. The CDR3 DNA follows: TGTGCCAGCAGTGACCCTAACAGGCGCGCCTACGAGCAGTACTTC. It specifies CASSDPNRRAYEQYF.

V and J are TRBV29-1 and TRBJ2-7, with TRBD2 matching over 10 bases. CDR3 length equals 14 residues. Trimming at V came to 7 bases and at J to 5 bases, leaving 11 bases not matched to a gene. In germline, CDR1 is SQVTM, CDR2 ANQGSEA. The CDR3 spells CSGRAGGSTNEQYF. The CDR3 region has the DNA TGCAGCGGTAGAGCGGGAGGGTCTACCAACGAGCAGTACTTC.

A word on this clone: In the same sample, other DNA sequences code for this CDR3. J is TRBJ2-5 and V is TRBV7-9; no firm D call. V gave up 1 base and J gave up 5 bases, with 5 bases separating them. From germline, CDR1 is SEHNR and CDR2 FQNEAQ (reference sequence). This CDR3 is 12 amino acids long. This chain's CDR3 is CASSLVGETQYF. The CDR3 DNA is TGTGCCAGCAGCTTAGTGGGCGAGACCCAGTACTTC.

This chain joins TRBV9 and TRBJ2-7, with D possibly being TRBD2 (6 bases). CDR3 length: 16 amino acids. Germline CDR1 and CDR2: SGDLS and YYNGEE. With 2 bases removed from V and 5 bases from J, the gap between germline ends came to 20 bases. CDR3 amino acids: CASSVALGGIRDEQYF. Written as DNA, the CDR3 is TGTGCCAGCAGCGTGGCCCTGGGCGGGATCAGGGACGAGCAGTACTTC. The full variable domain, its missing parts supplied by reference TRBV9 and TRBJ2-7, is DSGVTQTPKHLITATGQRVTLRCSPRSGDLSVYWYQQSLDQGLQFLIQYYNGEERAKGNILERFSAQQFPDLHSELNLSSLELGDSALYFCASSVALGGIRDEQYFGPGTRLTVT.

The genes are TRBV5-1 and TRBJ2-7; D unclear. CDR3 length: 14 amino acids. Trimming stripped 7 bases from V and 4 bases from J, with 18 bases between. Germline values: CDR1 SGHRS, CDR2 YFSETQ. CDR3 sequence (DNA): TGCGCCAGCCGCCCATTACAGAGCCGATACGAGCAGTACTTC. Translating it yields CASRPLQSRYEQYF. Variable domain in full (rest from reference TRBV5-1 and TRBJ2-7): KAGVTQTPRYLIKTRGQQVTLSCSPISGHRSVSWYQQTPGQGLQFLFEYFSETQRNKGNFPGRFSGRQFSNSRSEMNVSTLELGDSALYLCASRPLQSRYEQYFGPGTRLTVT.

As for this clone: At one of its ends the junction is not consistent with the germline gene, which may arise from a read error. This sequence joins TRBV18 and TRBJ2-3; no clear D. Germline V lookup: CDR1 KGHSH, CDR2 LQKENI. The CDR3 is 13 residues long. CDR3 sequence reads: CASSPRPSDRPNF. The CDR3 bases are TGTGCCAGCTCACCACGCCCGTCAGACCGGCCGAATTTT.

V usage is TRBV7-6 and J usage is TRBJ2-3; 9 bases agree with TRBD2. Germline assignment: CDR1 SGHVS and CDR2 FNYEAQ. CDR3 size: 15 residues. The V gene end was trimmed by 2 bases and the J gene end by 7 bases; junction bases not matched to a gene: 7. The CDR3, as DNA: TGTGCCAGCAGCTTATCAAGGGCTAGCGGGAATACGCAGTATTTT. It specifies CASSLSRASGNTQYF.